Listed below are T cell receptor beta chains from one sample, sequenced in a study of Graves' ophthalmopathy and Graves' hyperthyroidism. TCRdb re-called the multiplex PCR reads with MiXCR, one entry per CDR3 protein. This sample has around 1.1 million distinct CDR3 sequences, with about two fifths found just once. The sample was peripheral blood or thyroid tissue (not recorded which). The receptors originated from an adult man with Graves' hyperthyroidism. Both conserved end residues are part of each CDR3. The order of the fields is clone size, D gene, J gene, V gene, CDR3 protein, CDR3 DNA. The D gene is left open where the match is weak. Where a row states a size, it is once, few, many or the class of an expanded clone; other rows omit it.

.,TRBD1,TRBJ1-1,TRBV28,CASTQPDRVVAEAFF,TGTGCCAGCACTCAACCGGACAGGGTCGTCGCTGAAGCTTTCTTT
many,TRBD1,TRBJ2-7,TRBV28,CASTATGGNEQYF,TGTGCCAGCACCGCGACAGGGGGTAACGAGCAGTACTTC
.,.,TRBJ2-5,TRBV10-3,CAISFSTGMAFNETQYF,TGTGCCATCAGTTTCTCGACAGGAATGGCCTTCAATGAGACCCAGTACTTC
.,.,TRBJ1-2,TRBV7-3,CASSSPGRFGYTF,TGTGCCAGCAGCTCCCCCGGTCGTTTCGGCTACACCTTC
many,.,TRBJ2-7,TRBV19,CASNIGQGAYEQYF,TGTGCCAGTAATATTGGGCAGGGAGCCTACGAGCAGTACTTC
.,TRBD1,TRBJ2-5,TRBV15,CATSSRIGTGVKETQYF,TGTGCCACCAGCAGCCGAATCGGGACAGGGGTGAAGGAGACCCAGTACTTC
many,.,TRBJ1-5,TRBV20-1,CSARERGEVGPQHF,TGCAGTGCTCGCGAAAGGGGGGAAGTGGGGCCCCAGCATTTT
.,TRBD1,TRBJ2-5,TRBV5-1,CASSTQTGAQETQYF,TGCGCCAGCAGCACACAGACAGGGGCCCAAGAGACCCAGTACTTC
.,TRBD1,TRBJ2-2,TRBV5-1,CASSSGQGELFF,TGCGCCAGCAGCTCGGGACAGGGGGAGCTGTTTTTT
.,TRBD2,TRBJ2-7,TRBV4-1,CASSREALAGGTYEQYF,TGCGCCAGCAGCCGAGAGGCGCTAGCGGGGGGAACCTACGAGCAGTACTTC
.,.,TRBJ1-5,TRBV15,CATSRVSAQHF,TGTGCCACCAGCAGAGTTTCGGCCCAGCATTTT
few,TRBD2,TRBJ2-7,TRBV10-3,CASSYSRGDTYEQYF,TGTGCCAGCAGTTACTCGCGGGGGGACACCTACGAGCAGTACTTC
few,.,TRBJ2-2,TRBV7-8,CASSPRAGMILRELFF,TGTGCCAGCAGCCCCCGGGCCGGGATGATTCTACGGGAGCTGTTTTTT
.,.,TRBJ1-2,TRBV12-3/TRBV12-4,CASSFADNYGYTF,TGTGCCAGCAGTTTTGCAGATAACTATGGCTACACCTTC
.,.,TRBJ1-6,TRBV20-1,CSERGQSPLHF,TGCAGTGAGAGGGGTCAGTCACCCCTCCACTTT
.,.,TRBJ2-6,TRBV27,CASSFQGGANVLTF,TGTGCCAGCAGTTTCCAGGGAGGGGCCAACGTCCTGACTTTC
.,TRBD2,TRBJ2-7,TRBV4-1,CASSPPLGLAGEQYF,TGCGCCAGCAGCCCCCCTTTGGGACTAGCTGGGGAGCAGTACTTC
.,.,TRBJ1-2,TRBV6-5,CASSSRGRDHGYTF,TGTGCCAGCAGTTCACGGGGCAGGGACCATGGCTACACCTTC
.,.,TRBJ1-4,TRBV7-2,CASSLVPPRGDEKPFF,TGTGCCAGCAGCTTGGTCCCCCCCAGGGGAGATGAAAAACCGTTTTTT
.,.,TRBJ1-1,TRBV10-1,CANRARDTEAFF,TGCGCCAACAGGGCTCGGGACACTGAAGCTTTCTTT
many,.,TRBJ2-7,TRBV5-8,CASRPRDSSYEQYF,TGTGCCAGCAGGCCCCGGGATAGCTCCTACGAGCAGTACTTC
few,.,TRBJ1-2,TRBV7-9,CASSQVAGDYGYTF,TGTGCCAGCAGCCAAGTAGCAGGGGACTATGGCTACACCTTC
.,.,TRBJ1-1,TRBV19,CASSILQGKLNTEAFF,TGTGCCAGTAGTATACTACAGGGCAAACTGAACACTGAAGCTTTCTTT
.,.,TRBJ2-7,TRBV2,CASRSLGPEQYF,TGTGCCAGCAGGTCTTTGGGGCCCGAACAGTACTTC
.,.,TRBJ1-1,TRBV4-2,CASSQDTGGGTEAFF,TGTGCCAGCAGCCAAGATACCGGGGGAGGAACTGAAGCTTTCTTT
few,.,TRBJ2-2,TRBV6-5,CASSYVRNTGELFF,TGTGCCAGCAGTTACGTCAGAAACACCGGGGAGCTGTTTTTT
.,.,TRBJ2-5,TRBV28,CASSLSMTGQETQYF,TGTGCCAGCAGTTTATCCATGACAGGCCAAGAGACCCAGTACTTC
once,.,TRBJ2-5,TRBV10-3,CATLRGRLQETQYF,TGTGCCACACTGAGGGGACGGTTGCAAGAGACCCAGTACTTC
many,TRBD2,TRBJ2-5,TRBV7-6,CASSLSSRAGARETQYF,TGTGCCAGCAGCTTGAGTAGTCGAGCGGGAGCCCGGGAGACCCAGTACTTC
few,TRBD2,TRBJ2-7,TRBV2,CASTETSGSLYEQYF,TGTGCCAGCACCGAAACTAGCGGGAGTCTTTACGAGCAGTACTTC
few,TRBD1,TRBJ2-1,TRBV10-3,CASGNRDRTYNEQFF,TGTGCCAGCGGGAACCGGGACAGGACGTACAATGAGCAGTTCTTC
many,.,TRBJ1-1,TRBV9,CASSVRVGANTEAFF,TGTGCCAGCAGCGTACGGGTTGGAGCGAACACTGAAGCTTTCTTT
many,.,TRBJ1-2,TRBV24-1,CATSDLLEHGYTF,TGTGCCACCAGTGATTTACTCGAGCATGGCTACACCTTC
many,.,TRBJ1-3,TRBV10-2,CATVLGLRSGNTIYF,TGCGCCACCGTGTTGGGACTCAGATCTGGAAACACCATATATTTT
many,.,TRBJ2-7,TRBV11-2,CASSLVAYTYEQYF,TGTGCCAGCAGCTTAGTCGCGTATACCTACGAGCAGTACTTC
.,TRBD1,TRBJ1-4,TRBV7-2,CASSSGHPRQGAWKLFF,TGTGCCAGCAGCTCGGGCCACCCGCGACAGGGGGCTTGGAAACTGTTTTTT
.,.,TRBJ2-7,TRBV5-1,CASSWDLAREQYF,TGCGCCAGCAGCTGGGACTTAGCCCGCGAGCAGTACTTC
few,.,TRBJ1-1,TRBV14,CASSLRGGGPLNTEAFF,TGTGCCAGCAGCCTTCGAGGGGGGGGGCCTTTGAACACTGAAGCTTTCTTT
few,TRBD2,TRBJ2-5,TRBV29-1,CSVAKLSGRAQETQYF,TGCAGCGTTGCAAAGTTGAGCGGGAGGGCTCAAGAGACCCAGTACTTC
many,TRBD2,TRBJ2-7,TRBV7-6,CASSGPGTSGGPYEQYF,TGTGCCAGCAGCGGCCCCGGGACTAGCGGGGGGCCCTACGAGCAGTACTTC
.,.,TRBJ2-7,TRBV10-2,CASSGGVGEDLNEQYF,TGCGCCAGCAGTGGGGGTGTGGGGGAGGATCTCAACGAGCAGTACTTC
many,.,TRBJ1-5,TRBV9,CASSAGATENSNQPQHF,TGTGCCAGCAGCGCCGGAGCCACAGAAAATAGCAATCAGCCCCAGCATTTT
many,.,TRBJ1-4,TRBV6-5,CASSYSMGGAGEKLFF,TGTGCCAGCAGTTACTCGATGGGGGGGGCTGGTGAAAAACTGTTTTTT
.,.,TRBJ2-3,TRBV7-3,CASSLGLGASTDTQYF,TGTGCCAGCAGCTTAGGGTTAGGGGCTAGCACAGATACGCAGTATTTT
many,TRBD1,TRBJ1-2,TRBV10-3,CAISQDRGDGYTF,TGTGCCATCAGCCAGGACAGGGGCGATGGCTACACCTTC